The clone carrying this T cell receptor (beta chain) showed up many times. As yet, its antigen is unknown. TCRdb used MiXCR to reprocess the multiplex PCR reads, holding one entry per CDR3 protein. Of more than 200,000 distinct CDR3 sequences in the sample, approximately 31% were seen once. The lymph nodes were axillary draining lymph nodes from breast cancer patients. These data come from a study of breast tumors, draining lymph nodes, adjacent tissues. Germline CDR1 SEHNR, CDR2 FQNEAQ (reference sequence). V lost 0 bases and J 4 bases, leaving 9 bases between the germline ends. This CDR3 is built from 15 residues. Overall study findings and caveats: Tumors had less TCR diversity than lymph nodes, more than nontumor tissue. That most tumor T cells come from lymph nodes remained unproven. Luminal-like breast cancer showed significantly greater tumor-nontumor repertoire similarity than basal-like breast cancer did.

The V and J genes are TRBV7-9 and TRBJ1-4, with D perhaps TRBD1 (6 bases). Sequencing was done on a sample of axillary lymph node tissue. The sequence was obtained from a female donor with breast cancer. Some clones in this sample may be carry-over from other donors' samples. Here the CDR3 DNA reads TGTGCCAGCAGCTTAGCGGGGGCGCATAATGAAAAACTGTTTTTT. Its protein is CASSLAGAHNEKLFF.